The 19 T cell receptor beta chains below all came from one sample that was sequenced in a study of beta chain features in type 1 diabetes. The study reverse transcribed the entire isolated RNA, so it sequenced expressed TCRB transcripts. Sequencing used immunoSEQ multiplex PCR; TCRdb keeps in-frame clones, though not all of them. The repertoire holds fewer than 350,000 clones, with roughly 8% as singletons. Sequencing used central memory CD4+ T cells from blood. These receptors originate from a young woman in good health.

This clone was counted between two and nine times. This rearrangement joins TRBV5-4 to TRBJ1-3, with TRBD1 matching 9 bases. The germline gives CDR1 SGHNT, CDR2 YYREEE (reference sequence). J was trimmed by 2 bases and V by 3 bases; bases with no gene match: 6. This CDR3 has 16 residues. The CDR3 DNA reads as TGTGCCAGCAGCTACGACAGGGGGTATCCTGGAAACACCATATATTTT. Protein sequence: CASSYDRGYPGNTIYF. Full variable domain (remainder filled in from reference TRBV5-4 and TRBJ1-3): ETGVTQSPTHLIKTRGQQVTLRCSSQSGHNTVSWYQQALGQGPQFIFQYYREEENGRGNFPPRFSGLQFPNYSSELNVNALELDDSALYLCASSYDRGYPGNTIYFGEGSWLTVV.

This rearrangement joins TRBV18 to TRBJ1-4; TRBD1 might be the D (6 bases). CDR1 and CDR2 (germline): KGHSH, LQKENI. The CDR3 runs to 15 residues. Trimming left V 3 bases short and J 0 bases short, with 8 bases between. CDR3 sequence (DNA): TGTGCCAGCTCACCGGAGGGGGCAACTAATGAAAAACTGTTTTTT. The encoded protein is CASSPEGATNEKLFF. Supplemented by reference TRBV18 and TRBJ1-4, the full variable domain reads NAGVMQNPRHLVRRRGQEARLRCSPMKGHSHVYWYRQLPEEGLKFMVYLQKENIIDESGMPKERFSAEFPKEGPSILRIQQVVRGDSAAYFCASSPEGATNEKLFFGSGTQLSVL.

The V and J genes are TRBV7-8 and TRBJ2-5; D is perhaps TRBD2 (5 bases). The germline CDR1 and CDR2 sequences are SGHVS and FQNEAQ. CDR3 size: 14 residues. V was shortened by 8 bases and J by 2 bases, with 15 bases between the two germline ends. CDR3 nucleotides: TGTGCCAGCGGACCGAGGGCTTCGCAAGAGACCCAGTACTTC. It translates to CASGPRASQETQYF.

This clone has ten or more counts. The chain joins TRBV6-1 to TRBJ2-7; the D gene is possibly TRBD1 (5 bases). The germline V gene has CDR1 MNHNS and CDR2 SASEGT. V gave up 10 bases and J gave up 1 base, with 8 bases separating them. This CDR3 has 11 amino acids. CDR3 in amino acids: CATQVSYEQYV. The CDR3 DNA sequence: TGTGCCACACAGGTTTCCTACGAGCAGTACGTC.

This clone came up a few times. This chain joins TRBV11-2 and TRBJ2-4; the D is unclear. The V end was cut by 4 bases, the J end by 0 bases, with 13 bases between. The CDR3 is made up of 16 amino acids. Per the germline V gene, CDR1 is SGHAT and CDR2 is FQNNGV. The CDR3 sequence is CASSSFSHPAKNIQYF. The CDR3 nucleotides read TGTGCCAGCAGCTCCTTCTCACATCCAGCCAAAAACATTCAGTACTTC. The full variable domain, completed using reference TRBV11-2 and TRBJ2-4, is EAGVAQSPRYKIIEKRQSVAFWCNPISGHATLYWYQQILGQGPKLLIQFQNNGVVDDSQLPKDRFSAERLKGVDSTLKIQPAKLEDSAVYLCASSSFSHPAKNIQYFGAGTRLSVL.

The chain joins TRBV6-5 to TRBJ2-4; D uncertain. Germline CDR1 reads MNHEY; CDR2 reads SVGAGI. The germline V and J ends were trimmed by 8 bases and 6 bases, with 8 bases remaining between them. CDR3 length: 11 residues. CDR3 nucleotide sequence: TGTGCCAGCCGAAGGTCAAACATTCAGTACTTC. This translates into CASRRSNIQYF.

The V gene is TRBV11-3, the J gene TRBJ2-5; TRBD2 matches 9 bases. J was trimmed by 5 bases and V by 4 bases; bases with no gene match: 2. This CDR3 is 13 amino acids long. CDR1 and CDR2 from the germline V gene are SGHNT and YENEEA. This CDR3 reads CASSSSGRETQYF. The CDR3 DNA is TGTGCCAGCAGCTCGAGCGGGAGGGAGACCCAGTACTTC.

The chain links TRBV7-3 to TRBJ2-1; TRBD1 or TRBD2 may be the D gene (5 bases each). The CDR3 sequence is 13 residues long. Germline V CDR1 and CDR2: SGHTA, FQGTGA. Trimming left V 3 bases short and J 9 bases short, with 12 bases between. Here the CDR3 DNA reads TGTGCCAGCAGCTTCGGGGCCCTAGGTGAGCAGTTCTTC. The encoded protein is CASSFGALGEQFF.

This chain links TRBV4-1 with TRBJ2-7; possible D gene TRBD2, 6 bases. The germline V gene has CDR1 MGHRA and CDR2 YSYEKL. The CDR3 is 13 residues long. Trimming removed 1 base at V and 7 bases at J, with 11 bases between. Here the CDR3 DNA reads TGCGCCAGCAGCCAAGGCGGCGGGGCAGAGCAGTACGTC. It yields the protein CASSQGGGAEQYV.

The V gene is TRBV2, the J gene TRBJ1-2; no clear D gene. V lost 8 bases to trimming and J lost 8 bases, with 21 bases between them. This CDR3 has 14 residues. Per germline, CDR1 SNHLY and CDR2 FYNNEI. The CDR3 loop is CASGASGVIGGYTF. The CDR3 region has the DNA TGTGCCAGCGGTGCCAGCGGGGTAATAGGCGGCTACACCTTC. Looking up the rest from reference TRBV2 and TRBJ1-2 gives the full variable domain: EPEVTQTPSHQVTQMGQEVILRCVPISNHLYFYWYRQILGQKVEFLVSFYNNEISEKSEIFDDQFSVERPDGSNFTLKIRSTKLEDSAMYFCASGASGVIGGYTFGSGTRLTVV.

This clone was counted only a few times. The chain is built from TRBV7-3 and TRBJ2-1; TRBD2 matches at 10 bases. The J segment lost 7 bases and the V segment lost 1 base, leaving 7 bases of the junction unmatched. Germline V gene data show CDR1 as SGHTA and CDR2 as FQGTGA. The CDR3 totals 16 residues. Here the CDR3 reads CASSLMSSSGSNEQFF. Written as DNA, the CDR3 is TGTGCCAGCAGCTTAATGTCGTCTAGCGGGAGTAATGAGCAGTTCTTC. The full variable domain, its missing parts supplied by reference TRBV7-3 and TRBJ2-1, is GAGVSQTPSNKVTEKGKYVELRCDPISGHTALYWYRQSLGQGPEFLIYFQGTGAADDSGLPNDRFFAVRPEGSVSTLKIQRTERGDSAVYLCASSLMSSSGSNEQFFGPGTRLTVL.

V and J are TRBV9 and TRBJ2-2; 7 bases agree with TRBD1. The CDR3 consists of 16 residues. Germline CDR1 and CDR2: SGDLS and YYNGEE. Trimming cost V 4 bases and J 0 bases; bases outside gene matches: 6. CDR3 sequence (DNA): TGTGCCAGCAGCAACCCCGGGACAGCGAACACCGGGGAGCTGTTTTTT. As protein: CASSNPGTANTGELFF.

This clone has at least ten counts. The CDR3 spells CASSATGNAGYGYTF. The CDR3 DNA is TGTGCCAGCAGTGCCACAGGCAATGCTGGCTATGGCTACACCTTC. The rearrangement links TRBV25-1 to TRBJ1-2; maybe TRBD1 (5 bases). V was pared by 4 bases and J by 4 bases, with 16 bases between. Germline V CDR1 and CDR2: MGHDK, SYGVNS. This CDR3 is built from 15 residues.

This clone turned up a few times. The chain employs TRBV28 and TRBJ2-5; D call uncertain. CDR3 length: 15 residues. Germline V gene data show CDR1 as MDHEN and CDR2 as SYDVKM. The V end was cut by 2 bases, the J end by 5 bases, with 15 bases between. Written as DNA, the CDR3 is TGTGCCAGCAGTTTACATACGATAGACGGGGAGACCCAGTACTTC. It codes for CASSLHTIDGETQYF.

This clone was seen a few times. The chain links TRBV27 to TRBJ2-2; 8 nucleotides agree with TRBD1. Germline V gives CDR1 MNHEY, CDR2 SMNVEV (reference sequence). This CDR3 has 16 residues. With 4 bases clipped from V and 6 bases from J, the junction kept 10 bases outside the gene matches. CDR3 DNA sequence: TGTGCCAGCAGTTGGTTAGTCTCAGGGGGCTCCGGGGAGCTGTTTTTT. Protein product: CASSWLVSGGSGELFF.

This clone has just a few counts. CDR3 amino acids: CASTLTTGNYGYTF. The CDR3 DNA sequence: TGCGCCAGCACCCTCACTACAGGAAACTATGGCTACACCTTC. The chain uses TRBV5-1 and TRBJ1-2; weak D call: TRBD1 (5 bases). The CDR3 length is 14 residues. Germline loops: CDR1 SGHRS, CDR2 YFSETQ. Trimming pared 6 bases from V and 2 bases from J, leaving 14 bases between.

This clone occurred a few times. This rearrangement joins TRBV28 to TRBJ1-5, with D hard to call. CDR1 is MDHEN, CDR2 SYDVKM, per germline. The CDR3 covers 12 residues. The germline V and J ends were trimmed by 3 bases and 11 bases, with 11 bases remaining between them. The chain's CDR3 is CASSFRGVAQHF. The DNA of the CDR3 is TGTGCCAGCAGTTTTCGGGGTGTAGCCCAGCATTTT.

The chain has TRBV7-9 and TRBJ2-2, with D perhaps TRBD2 (5 bases). The V gene lost 5 bases and the J gene lost 2 bases, with 15 bases spanning the gap. The length of the CDR3 is 16 residues. CDR1 is SEHNR and CDR2 is FQNEAQ in the germline V gene (reference sequence). The CDR3 coding sequence is TGTGCCAGCAGCCTCCTGGCGGGCTCCAACACCGGGGAGCTGTTTTTT. It codes for CASSLLAGSNTGELFF.

In the case of this clone: One junction end does not reproduce the germline sequence, and a read error may be involved. Other nucleotide sequences from this sample produce the same CDR3. J is TRBJ2-1 and V is TRBV11-2, with D maybe TRBD1 (6 bases). The CDR3 is 14 residues long. Germline CDR1 is SGHAT and CDR2 is FQNNGV. CDR3 nucleotides: TGTGCCAGCAGCCTAGACAGGTCCTACAATGAGCAGTTCTTC. Amino acid sequence: CASSLDRSYNEQFF.